This TCR beta chain was identified in a study of monozygotic twins with cystic fibrosis. A remark on this clone: Its specificity is unknown.

Study results and limitations: Monozygotic CF twin pairs shared significantly more nucleotide-identical clonotypes than unrelated CF individuals did. No link emerged between shared CDR3 counts and age, concordance or severity.

Sequenced by immunoSEQ multiplex PCR; TCRdb stores in-frame clones only, minus some. The sample records around 27,000 clones, approximately 96% being singletons. V lost 3 bases and J 1 base, leaving 6 bases between the germline ends. Germline V lookup: CDR1 MNHNS, CDR2 SASEGT. This CDR3 region has 13 residues. The specimen was blood. The chain is built from TRBV6-1 and TRBJ2-5; no clear D gene. This receptor was obtained from a girl aged 2-15 years with cystic fibrosis. The CDR3 coding sequence is TGTGCCAGCAGTGATCGGGTCCAAGAGACCCAGTACTTC. Amino acids: CASSDRVQETQYF.